Sequencing of this T cell receptor (beta chain) was carried out in a study of shared clonotypes between healthy human individuals. Turning to the study itself: Researchers drew samples from a couple of women and a few men aged 18 to 49.

Data came from immunoSEQ multiplex PCR; TCRdb stores just in-frame clones and leaves some out. The sample shows about 600,000 clones, roughly 79% of them seen only once. The donors, healthy adults who were HIV-negative, had experienced no recent acute infections or vaccinations. All donors were Caucasian adults living in Nashville, Tennessee. V gave up 5 bases and J gave up 0 bases, with 19 bases separating them. This CDR3 spans 17 amino acids. Germline V gene data show CDR1 as SGHDT and CDR2 as YYEEEE. The clonotype comes from a woman between 35 and 50 years old in good health. Some clones in this sample may be carry-over from other donors' samples. The chain employs TRBV5-6 and TRBJ2-3; D is possibly TRBD1 (6 bases). The specimen was PBMCs. The CDR3 DNA is TGTGCCAGCAGTATGTACCGGACAGCCTATAGCACAGATACGCAGTATTTT. Protein product: CASSMYRTAYSTDTQYF.